This paragraph reports one TCR beta chain. This clone was found once. The clone's antigen remains unknown. Base qualities are missing; no much larger clone stands one base away. The data were obtained in a study of graft-versus-host responses after intestinal transplantation (dated by TCRdb to the early 2020s). Context from the whole study: Recipients received multivisceral, liver-intestinal, or isolated intestinal transplants. Every recipient was given anti-thymocyte globulin induction, followed by about three years of maintenance tacrolimus and steroids. Graft-versus-host and host-versus-graft alloreactive T cell clones were tracked in the graft, circulation and bone marrow after intestinal transplantation using bulk TCR-beta CDR3 sequencing. Alloreactive clones were identified by sequencing pre-transplant mixed lymphocyte reaction products and comparing them with unstimulated pre-transplant donor and recipient T cells. A cohort of roughly 25 intestinal transplant recipients, including one retransplant, was enrolled, and a few patients lacking pretransplant specimens were excluded. Donor T cell macrochimerism was defined as a peak of at least 4% donor T cells among recipient peripheral blood mononuclear cells. Instead of going to the commercial service, samples from three later patients were sequenced in-house on an Illumina MiSeq and processed with MiXCR.

What the time point label conveys for this sample: cells obtained before transplantation from donor or recipient. CD3+CD4+ and CD3+CD8+ populations were FACS-sorted from unstimulated pre-transplant donor and recipient cells taken from spleen or lymph nodes. Broader findings and caveats from the paper: Patients with donor T cell macrochimerism had high GvH to HvG T cell clonal ratios in their allografts. Early after transplant, declines in HvG clones were associated with peak levels of circulating GvH clones. GvH clones were found in recipient bone marrow, and some of the GvH clones appeared earlier in ileal mucosa or blood, which is consistent with an intestinal mucosal origin. The conclusions were limited by the relatively low number and heterogeneity of the intestinal transplant patients.

The CDR3 numbers 12 residues from cysteine through phenylalanine. Just the 36-base CDR3 DNA is kept, in frame starting at base 1. At the junction V is shortened by 6 bases and J by 5 bases, with 10 bases in between. According to the germline V gene, CDR1 reads MNHEY and CDR2 reads SVGAGI. The receptor library was made with the immunoSEQ multiplex PCR assay. For most patients, genomic DNA was isolated with the Qiagen DNeasy Blood and Tissue Kit and shipped frozen to Adaptive Biotechnologies for TCR sequencing. High-throughput TCR-beta CDR3 sequencing of genomic DNA from most patients was performed by Adaptive Biotechnologies. The original methods were these. TCR sequencing data were retrieved from Adaptive's ImmunoSEQ software for some 19 patients, whereas a few other patients were processed with MiXCR and VDJtools. To correct CD4 versus CD8 sorting errors, any sequence found in both subsets at a frequency ratio below 5:1 was removed. Because the origin of CDR3 nucleotide sequences shared between donor and recipient could not be assigned, those sequences were removed. To be classed as alloreactive, a clone needed at least 2-fold expansion over unstimulated cells and a minimum CFSE-low frequency of 0.002% (template counts) or 0.001% (read counts). A clone was considered mappable if detected in the sequenced pre-transplant spleen, lymph node, or MLR CFSE-low populations of the donor or recipient. The cumulative frequency of alloreactive clones was calculated as a percentage of all sequences, weighted by copy number. Drawn from immuneACCESS, this table holds only the in-frame rearrangements with V and J called that TCRdb kept. Clones are partly lost; checked studies trace under half to an unresolved V gene and leave the rest unexplained. V and J calls and clone size are copied from that table; D and trimming were computed from the DNA. The sample contains tens of thousands of clones, roughly 89% of them found a single time. In total, the top ten clones hold 0.3% to 0.35% of the sample.

The chain was built from TRBV6-5 and TRBJ2-5, with the D gene call left open. Source: unstimulated CD4+ T cells sorted from spleen or lymph node cells, taken before intestinal transplant. The TCR was taken from a human donor who received an intestinal transplant. The bases are TGTGCCAGCAGCCGCGCCCAGGAGACCCAGTACTTC. Its coded protein is CASSRAQETQYF.